This T cell receptor (beta chain) originates from a study of blood T cell repertoires in COVID-19. Study details: Specimens from acute and convalescent COVID-19 originated in the United States, Italy and Spain.

With 0 bases removed from V and 5 bases from J, the gap between germline ends came to 7 bases. The CDR3 spans 13 residues. CDR1 SGHRS and CDR2 YFSETQ come from the germline V gene. The assay was immunoSEQ multiplex PCR, and TCRdb's table has in-frame clones only and misses some. The data hold 160,000 or so clones, with 88% observed a single time. This sequence was found in a woman aged 50 to 60 who had recovered from COVID-19. The sample comprised PBMCs or T cells enriched from blood (not recorded which). V is TRBV5-1 and J is TRBJ2-3; no definite D call. Here the CDR3 reads CASSLGGRDTQYF. The CDR3 DNA sequence: TGCGCCAGCAGCTTGGGTGGGCGAGATACGCAGTATTTT.